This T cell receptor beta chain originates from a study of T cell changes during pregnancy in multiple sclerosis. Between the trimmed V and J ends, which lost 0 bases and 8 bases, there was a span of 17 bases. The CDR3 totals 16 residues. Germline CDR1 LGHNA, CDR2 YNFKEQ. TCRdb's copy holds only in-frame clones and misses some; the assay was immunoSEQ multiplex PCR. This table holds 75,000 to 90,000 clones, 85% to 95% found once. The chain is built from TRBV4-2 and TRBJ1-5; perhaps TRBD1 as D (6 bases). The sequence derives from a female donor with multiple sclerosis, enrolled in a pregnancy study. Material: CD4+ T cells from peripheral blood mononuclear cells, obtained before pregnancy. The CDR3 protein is CASSQDPRTVLEPQHF. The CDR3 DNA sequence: TGTGCCAGCAGCCAAGATCCCCGGACAGTTCTGGAGCCCCAGCATTTT.